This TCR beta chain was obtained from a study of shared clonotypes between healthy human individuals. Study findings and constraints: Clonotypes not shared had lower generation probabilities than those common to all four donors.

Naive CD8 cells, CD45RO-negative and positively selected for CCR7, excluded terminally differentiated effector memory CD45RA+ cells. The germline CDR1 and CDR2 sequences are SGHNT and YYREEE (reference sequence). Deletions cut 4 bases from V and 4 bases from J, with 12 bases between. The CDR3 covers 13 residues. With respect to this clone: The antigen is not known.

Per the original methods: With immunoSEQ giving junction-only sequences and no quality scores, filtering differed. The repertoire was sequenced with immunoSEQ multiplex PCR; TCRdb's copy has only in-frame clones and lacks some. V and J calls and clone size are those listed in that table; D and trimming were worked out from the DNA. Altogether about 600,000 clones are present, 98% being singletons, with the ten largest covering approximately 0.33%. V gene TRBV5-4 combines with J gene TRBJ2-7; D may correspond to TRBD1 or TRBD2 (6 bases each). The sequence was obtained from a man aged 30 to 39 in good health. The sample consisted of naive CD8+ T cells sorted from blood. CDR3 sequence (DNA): TGTGCCAGCAGCGTGGGGGGCCTTTACGAGCAGTACTTC. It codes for CASSVGGLYEQYF.